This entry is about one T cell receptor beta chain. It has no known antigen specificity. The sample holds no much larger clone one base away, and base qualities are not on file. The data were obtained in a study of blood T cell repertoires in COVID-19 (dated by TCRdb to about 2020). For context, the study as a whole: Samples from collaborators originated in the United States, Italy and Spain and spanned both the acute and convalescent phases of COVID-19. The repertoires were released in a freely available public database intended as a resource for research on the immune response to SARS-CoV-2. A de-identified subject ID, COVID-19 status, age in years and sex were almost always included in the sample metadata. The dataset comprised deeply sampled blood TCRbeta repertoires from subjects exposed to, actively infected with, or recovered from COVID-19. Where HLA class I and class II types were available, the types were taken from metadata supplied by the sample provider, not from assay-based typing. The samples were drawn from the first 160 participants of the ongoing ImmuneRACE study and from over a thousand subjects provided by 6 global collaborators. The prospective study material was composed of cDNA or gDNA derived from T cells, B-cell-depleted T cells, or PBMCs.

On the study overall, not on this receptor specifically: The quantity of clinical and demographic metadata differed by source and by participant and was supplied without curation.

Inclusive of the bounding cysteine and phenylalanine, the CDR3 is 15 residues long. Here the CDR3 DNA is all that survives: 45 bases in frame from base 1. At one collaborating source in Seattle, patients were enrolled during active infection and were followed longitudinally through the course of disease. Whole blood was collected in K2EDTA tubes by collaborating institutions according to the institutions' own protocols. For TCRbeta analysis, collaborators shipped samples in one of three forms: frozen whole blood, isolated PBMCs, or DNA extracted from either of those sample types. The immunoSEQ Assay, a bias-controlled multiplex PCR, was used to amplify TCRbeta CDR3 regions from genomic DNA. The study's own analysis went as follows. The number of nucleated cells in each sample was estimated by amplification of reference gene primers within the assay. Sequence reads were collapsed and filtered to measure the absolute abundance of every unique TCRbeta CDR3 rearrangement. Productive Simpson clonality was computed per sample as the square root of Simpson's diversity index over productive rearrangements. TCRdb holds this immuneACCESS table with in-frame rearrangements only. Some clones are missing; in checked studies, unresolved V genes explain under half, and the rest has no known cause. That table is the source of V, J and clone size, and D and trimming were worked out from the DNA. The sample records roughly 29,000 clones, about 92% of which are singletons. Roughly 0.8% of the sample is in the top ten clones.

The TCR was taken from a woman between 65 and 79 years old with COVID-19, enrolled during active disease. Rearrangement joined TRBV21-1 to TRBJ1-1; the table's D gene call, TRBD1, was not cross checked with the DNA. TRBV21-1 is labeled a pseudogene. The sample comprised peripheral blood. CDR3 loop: CASSSPGEDRTEAFF. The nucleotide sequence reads TGTGCCAGCAGCTCCCCAGGGGAAGATCGCACTGAAGCTTTCTTT.